Listed below are T cell receptor beta chains from one sample, sequenced in a study of patients and donors after allogeneic stem cell transplantation. TCRdb re-analysed the RT-PCR reads in MiXCR, keeping a single row per CDR3 protein. Here the sample spans about 150,000 distinct CDR3 sequences, about two fifths being singletons. The sequenced material came from blood, either unsorted or a sorted T cell fraction (not recorded which). Receptors originate from a human donor who was either an allogeneic HSCT recipient or a stem cell or donor lymphocyte infusion donor (not recorded which). It is not recorded whose cells these are; they may come from a transplant donor. Both conserved end residues are part of each CDR3. Each record gives: clone size, J gene, V gene, D gene, CDR3 DNA, CDR3 protein. D genes are given only for firm matches. Rows give clone size only sometimes, using once, few, many, or a class for an expanded clone.

few | TRBJ1-5 | TRBV5-1 | TRBD1 | TGCGCCAGCAGCCCGGGACAGGGGCACAATCAGCCCCAGCATTTT | CASSPGQGHNQPQHF
few | TRBJ1-1 | TRBV12-3/TRBV12-4 | - | TGTGCCAGCAGTTTAGATGAGGGGAACACTGAAGCTTTCTTT | CASSLDEGNTEAFF
many | TRBJ1-1 | TRBV4-3 | - | TGCGCCAGCAGCCGCCAAGGGGGGCGGAACACTGAAGCTTTCTTT | CASSRQGGRNTEAFF
- | TRBJ1-1 | TRBV9 | - | TGTGCCAGCAGCATGGGCAGAACGACTGAAGCTTTCTTT | CASSMGRTTEAFF
- | TRBJ1-1 | TRBV28 | - | TGTGCCAGCAGCCTTGGGGGGGACCCCAATGAAGCTTTCTTT | CASSLGGDPNEAFF
few | TRBJ1-6 | TRBV28 | - | TGTGCCAGCAGTCCACGAAGCGGACGGAATAATTCACCCCTCCACTTT | CASSPRSGRNNSPLHF
- | TRBJ2-5 | TRBV7-9 | TRBD1 | TGTGCCAGCAGCGCAGGGGGCGTCGGAGAGACCCAGTACTTC | CASSAGGVGETQYF
few | TRBJ1-6 | TRBV14 | - | TGTGCCAGCAGCCTAATGGGACCCTGGGATTCACCCCTCCACTTT | CASSLMGPWDSPLHF
- | TRBJ2-6 | TRBV12-3/TRBV12-4 | - | TGTGCCAGCACCTCCCCTGGGGCCAACGTCCTGACTTTC | CASTSPGANVLTF
- | TRBJ2-1 | TRBV5-1 | TRBD1 | TGCGCCAGCAGCCCTGGGACAGTTTCTACCTACAATGAGCAGTTCTTC | CASSPGTVSTYNEQFF
- | TRBJ1-1 | TRBV20-1 | - | TGCAGTGCTAGACCGGCGGACTTGAACACTGAAGCTTTCTTT | CSARPADLNTEAFF
few | TRBJ1-5 | TRBV7-9 | - | TGTGCCAGCAGCTTCGGGACTAAAGCTGAGCCCCAGCATTTT | CASSFGTKAEPQHF
- | TRBJ1-2 | TRBV7-9 | - | TGTGCCAGCAGCGGATCCGACAGGCCTCTGGATGGCTACACCTTC | CASSGSDRPLDGYTF
- | TRBJ2-1 | TRBV12-3/TRBV12-4 | - | TGTGCCAGCAGTTTAGCGTACTTCAATGAGCAGTTCTTC | CASSLAYFNEQFF
- | TRBJ2-2 | TRBV20-1 | - | TGCAGTGCTTACCGCCCCGGACAGAATACCGGGGAGCTGTTTTTT | CSAYRPGQNTGELFF
- | TRBJ2-5 | TRBV3-1 | - | TGTGCCAGCAGCCTTCAGGGCGTCCGCAGAGACCAGTACTTC | CASSLQGVRRDQYF
- | TRBJ1-3 | TRBV12-3/TRBV12-4 | - | TGTGCCAGCAGTTTCTGGGGCTCTGGAAACACCATATATTTT | CASSFWGSGNTIYF
few | TRBJ2-2 | TRBV28 | TRBD1 | TGTGCCAGCAGTAGCCTGACAGGGAGACACACCGGGGAGCTGTTTTTT | CASSSLTGRHTGELFF
- | TRBJ2-2 | TRBV7-8 | - | TGTGCCAGCAGCTTATGGGGCGGGGAGCTGTTTTTT | CASSLWGGELFF
- | TRBJ1-3 | TRBV24-1 | TRBD1 | TGTGCCACCAGTGATTCGATAAATGACAGGGTTCACTCTGGAAACACCATATATTTT | CATSDSINDRVHSGNTIYF
- | TRBJ1-6 | TRBV4-3 | TRBD1 | TGCGCCAGCAGCCAAGACCGCACCGAAACAGGGGTTAGAAGCTCCTATAATTCACCCCTCCACTTT | CASSQDRTETGVRSSYNSPLHF
few | TRBJ1-2 | TRBV10-3 | - | TGTGCCATCAGTCCGGCGGGGAGATCTCCATTATCTGATGGCTACACCTTC | CAISPAGRSPLSDGYTF
- | TRBJ2-1 | TRBV9 | TRBD2 | TGTGCCAGCAGCGTTAGCGGGGGGGCGGGCAATGAGCAGTTCTTC | CASSVSGGAGNEQFF
few | TRBJ2-1 | TRBV29-1 | - | TGCAGCGCCCGTGGAGGGTACAATGAGCAGTTCTTC | CSARGGYNEQFF
- | TRBJ2-2 | TRBV5-1 | - | TGCGCCAGCGGCCTGGGGCGGAACACCGGGGAGCTGTTTTTT | CASGLGRNTGELFF
- | TRBJ1-2 | TRBV4-3 | TRBD1 | TGCGCCAGCAGCCAGGACAGGGTCGGCTACACCTTC | CASSQDRVGYTF